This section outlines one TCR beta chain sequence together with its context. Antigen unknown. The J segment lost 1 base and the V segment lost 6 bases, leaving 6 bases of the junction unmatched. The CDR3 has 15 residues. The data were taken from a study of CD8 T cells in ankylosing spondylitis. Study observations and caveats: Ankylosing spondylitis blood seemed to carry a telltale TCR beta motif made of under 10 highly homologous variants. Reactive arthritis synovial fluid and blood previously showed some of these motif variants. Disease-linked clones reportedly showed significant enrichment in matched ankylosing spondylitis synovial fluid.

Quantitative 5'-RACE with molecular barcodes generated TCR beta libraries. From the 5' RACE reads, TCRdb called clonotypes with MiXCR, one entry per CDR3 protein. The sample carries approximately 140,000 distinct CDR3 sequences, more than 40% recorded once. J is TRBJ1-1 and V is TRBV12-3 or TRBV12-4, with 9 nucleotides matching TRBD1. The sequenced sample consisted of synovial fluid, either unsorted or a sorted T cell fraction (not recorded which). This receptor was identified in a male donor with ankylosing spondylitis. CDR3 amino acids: CASSRPGQGNTEAFF. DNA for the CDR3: TGTGCCAGCAGCCGACCGGGACAGGGGAACACTGAAGCTTTCTTT.